This is a list of T cell receptor beta chains from one sample in a study of cytomegalovirus exposure and HLA in healthy donors. The assay was immunoSEQ multiplex PCR, and TCRdb's table has in-frame clones only and misses some. This table holds about 120,000 clones, around nine tenths found once. The sequenced material came from PBMCs. The origin of the receptors is a woman aged 18-35 years in good health and CMV-seropositive. The CDR3 runs from the conserved cysteine through the conserved F or W. The order of the fields is J gene, clone size, D gene, V gene, CDR3 protein, CDR3 DNA. A D gene is named only where the DNA matches it firmly. Some rows mark clone size as missing; the rest say once, few, many or name a class of expanded clone.

TRBJ1-2 | - | TRBD1 | TRBV7-9 | CASSTGEVYYGYTF | TGTGCCAGCAGCACAGGGGAGGTTTACTATGGCTACACCTTC
TRBJ1-2 | - | TRBD1 | TRBV19 | CASSSRTGGNGYTF | TGTGCCAGTAGTTCACGGACAGGGGGGAATGGCTACACCTTC
TRBJ2-7 | - | - | TRBV5-4 | CASSSPPGREQYF | TGTGCCAGCAGCTCGCCGCCAGGGCGCGAGCAGTACTTC
TRBJ2-5 | - | TRBD2 | TRBV2 | CASRRLAGETQYF | TGTGCCAGCAGGAGACTAGCCGGGGAGACCCAGTACTTC
TRBJ1-1 | once | - | TRBV5-4 | CASSLRGGMAFF | TGTGCCAGCAGCTTGAGGGGAGGTATGGCTTTCTTT
TRBJ1-2 | - | TRBD1 | TRBV9 | CASSDIRQGDYGYTF | TGTGCCAGCAGCGATATAAGACAGGGTGACTATGGCTACACCTTC
TRBJ2-1 | - | TRBD1 | TRBV5-4 | CASSLRTGGKDEQFF | TGTGCCAGCAGCTTGAGGACAGGGGGTAAAGATGAGCAGTTCTTC
TRBJ2-5 | - | - | TRBV6-5 | CASSNLAGGPFQYF | TGTGCCAGCAGTAACCTAGCCGGAGGGCCGTTCCAGTACTTC
TRBJ2-1 | - | - | TRBV18 | CASSPVGSSYNEQFF | TGTGCCAGCTCACCAGTCGGTAGCTCCTACAATGAGCAGTTCTTC
TRBJ1-2 | - | - | TRBV7-9 | CASSLGQARGVGYTF | TGTGCCAGCAGCTTAGGACAGGCCCGAGGGGTTGGCTACACCTTC
TRBJ2-7 | - | TRBD1 | TRBV6-1 | CASSPFGQGLLKF | TGTGCCAGCAGTCCGTTTGGACAGGGCCTCCTCAAGTTC
TRBJ1-6 | few | - | TRBV30 | CAWSDSSPLHF | TGTGCCTGGAGTGACAGTTCACCCCTCCACTTT
TRBJ2-5 | - | TRBD1 | TRBV30 | CAWTGTGGIRETQYF | TGTGCCTGGACCGGGACAGGGGGGATTAGGGAGACCCAGTACTTC
TRBJ1-2 | - | TRBD1 | TRBV5-1 | CASSGDRERDGYTF | TGCGCCAGCAGCGGCGACAGGGAACGCGATGGCTACACCTTC
TRBJ2-7 | - | TRBD2 | TRBV11-2 | CASSLVRRGGSYEQYF | TGTGCCAGCAGCTTAGTTCGGCGGGGGGGCTCCTACGAGCAGTACTTC